Sequencing of this TCR beta chain was carried out in a study of CD8 T cells in Susac syndrome. Negative isolation was used for CD8+ and CD4+ T cells, and FACS enrichment was applied to TEMRA cells. A quantity of roughly 0.5 to 1 ug RNA underwent reverse transcription using random hexamers. Multiplex PCR with immunoSEQ amplified the TCR beta CDR3 across 54 Vbeta and 13 Jbeta. TCRdb re-called the immunoSEQ multiplex PCR reads with MiXCR, one entry per CDR3 protein. Among under 200,000 distinct CDR3 sequences listed, around nine tenths were seen once. Between the trimmed V and J ends, which lost 2 bases and 2 bases, there was a span of 13 bases. The CDR3 is made up of 15 amino acids. CDR1 and CDR2 from the germline V gene are MGHRA and YSYEKL. This clonotype was recorded only once.

The chain uses TRBV4-1 and TRBJ2-7; D is possibly TRBD1 (6 bases). The sequenced sample consisted of CD4+ T cells from PBMCs. This TCR derives from a human donor with Susac syndrome. In DNA form, the CDR3 reads TGCGCCAGCAGCCAAACTCAGGGGAGTACCTACGAGCAGTACTTC. Translated, it gives CASSQTQGSTYEQYF.